Listed here are 12 T cell receptor beta chains from one sample, sequenced in a study of OX40 agonist ivuxolimab in advanced cancers. Assay: immunoSEQ multiplex PCR; the TCRdb copy retains only in-frame clones and omits some. The sample has roughly 80,000 clones, more than 75% seen once. Material: CD4+ or CD8+ T cells sorted from blood, obtained in a trial of the OX40 agonist ivuxolimab. The receptors stem from an adult with an advanced solid tumor such as melanoma, head and neck, liver or kidney cancer.

The chain is built from TRBV28 and TRBJ2-1; 11 positions match TRBD2. J was trimmed by 3 bases and V by 7 bases; bases with no gene match: 5. The CDR3 contains 15 residues. In germline, CDR1 is MDHEN, CDR2 SYDVKM. CDR3 DNA: TGTGCCAGCAATCAACTAGCGGGGGTCTACAATGAGCAGTTCTTC. It translates to CASNQLAGVYNEQFF.

The chain recombines TRBV29-1 with TRBJ1-6, with D possibly TRBD1 on 6 matching bases. Trimming cost V 7 bases and J 19 bases, with 23 bases left between them. The CDR3 runs to 12 residues. CDR1 is SQVTM and CDR2 is ANQGSEA in the germline V gene. For the CDR3, the DNA is TGCAGCGGGTCTCTAATGGGCGGACAGCAGCACTTT. Protein sequence: CSGSLMGGQQHF.

This clone was picked up one time. The rearrangement uses TRBV28 and TRBJ1-1, with a weak D call TRBD1 (6 bases). The CDR3 spans 16 residues. Germline CDR1 is MDHEN and CDR2 is SYDVKM. The V and J ends lost 8 bases and 3 bases respectively, with 22 bases between them. Here the CDR3 DNA reads TGTGCCAGCCGGGATCAGGGGTACGCGGGGGACACTGAAGCTTTCTTT. Protein product: CASRDQGYAGDTEAFF.

The chain recombines TRBV11-2 with TRBJ2-5, with a tentative D call TRBD1 (6 bases). This CDR3 is built from 14 residues. Germline V gene sequence: CDR1 SGHAT, CDR2 FQNNGV. The germline V and J ends were trimmed by 4 bases and 5 bases, with 14 bases remaining between them. CDR3 sequence (DNA): TGTGCCAGCAGCTCCCAGGGGTTCCGGGAGACCCAGTACTTC. It yields the protein CASSSQGFRETQYF.

The chain has TRBV30 and TRBJ2-5; weak D call: TRBD1 (6 bases). The CDR3 covers 13 residues. The germline gives CDR1 GTSNPN, CDR2 SVGIG (reference sequence). V lost 4 bases to trimming and J lost 5 bases, with 14 bases between them. CDR3 loop: CAWTNSRGETQYF. Written as DNA, the CDR3 is TGTGCCTGGACCAACTCGAGGGGGGAGACCCAGTACTTC.

The chain combines TRBV5-5 with TRBJ1-2, with D possibly TRBD1 on 6 matching bases. The V end lost 7 bases, the J end lost 7 bases, and 23 bases lay between the germline ends. The germline V gene has CDR1 SGHKS and CDR2 YYEKEE (reference sequence). This CDR3 has 15 residues. CDR3 region: CASEIQGNRLGGYTF. Written as DNA, the CDR3 is TGTGCCAGCGAAATCCAGGGGAACCGCTTAGGTGGCTACACCTTC.

In its sample, this clone was seen once. This sequence joins TRBV7-6 and TRBJ2-7; D is undetermined. Germline V gene lookup returns CDR1 SGHVS and CDR2 FNYEAQ. Trimming took off 2 bases at V and 6 bases at J, with 8 bases between the two ends. There are 12 residues in the CDR3. CDR3 amino acids: CASSLRATEQYF. Written as DNA, the CDR3 is TGTGCCAGCAGCTTAAGGGCCACCGAGCAGTACTTC.

V usage is TRBV10-3 and J usage is TRBJ1-1, with D maybe TRBD1 (5 bases). The CDR3 length is 13 residues. Trimming cost V 6 bases and J 0 bases, with 8 bases left between them. Per the germline V gene, CDR1 is ENHRY and CDR2 is SYGVKD. In nucleotides, the CDR3 is TGTGCCATCAGCGGGGGTATGAACACTGAAGCTTTCTTT. As protein: CAISGGMNTEAFF.

In its sample, this clone is medium-sized. The chain recombines TRBV7-4 with TRBJ2-3; 11 nucleotides line up with TRBD2. CDR1 SGHVT and CDR2 SQSDAQ come from the germline V gene. Trimming removed 5 bases from V and 1 base from J; junction bases left unmatched: 5. This CDR3 is built from 16 residues. The CDR3 region is CASSLGTSGCTDTQYF. The CDR3 bases are TGTGCCAGCAGCCTAGGGACTAGCGGTTGCACAGATACGCAGTATTTT. The entire variable domain, with the rest obtained from reference TRBV7-4 and TRBJ2-3, is as follows: GAGVSQSPRYKVAKRGRDVALRCDSISGHVTLYWYRQTLGQGSEVLTYSQSDAQRDKSGRPSGRFSAERPERSVSTLKIQRTEQGDSAVYLCASSLGTSGCTDTQYFGPGTRLTVL.

This CDR3 is CASSLGAGGGQNEQFF. In DNA form, the CDR3 reads TGTGCCAGCAGCCTCGGGGCGGGCGGGGGACAAAATGAGCAGTTCTTC. The rearrangement joins TRBV11-1 to TRBJ2-1; the D gene is possibly TRBD2 (7 bases). V was clipped by 5 bases and J by 7 bases, with 21 bases between them. The CDR3 extends over 16 amino acids. Per germline, CDR1 SGHAT and CDR2 FQDESV (reference sequence).

This clone was detected only once. The rearrangement joins TRBV7-9 to TRBJ2-2; no clear D gene. This CDR3 contains 12 residues. The V end was cut by 3 bases, the J end by 4 bases, with 3 bases between. CDR1 and CDR2 (germline): SEHNR, FQNEAQ (reference sequence). The CDR3 DNA sequence: TGTGCCAGCAGCTTGACCACCGGGGAGCTGTTTTTT. It is translated as CASSLTTGELFF.

CDR3: CASSLREKLFF. In DNA, the CDR3 is TGTGCCAGCAGCTTGAGGGAAAAACTGTTTTTT. The chain uses TRBV5-5 and TRBJ1-4; no definite D call. In germline, CDR1 is SGHKS, CDR2 YYEKEE (reference sequence). V was shortened by 1 base and J by 8 bases, with 3 bases between the two germline ends. The CDR3 sequence is 11 residues long.